Reported below is one T cell receptor beta chain. The data were obtained in a study of CD8 T cells in Susac syndrome. The germline V gene has CDR1 MDHEN and CDR2 SYDVKM. J gave up 1 base and V 6 bases, and 2 bases lay outside the gene matches. The CDR3 loop spans 13 amino acids. RNA totalling about 0.45 to 1 ug underwent reverse transcription with random hexamers. TCRdb recomputed calls from the immunoSEQ multiplex PCR reads with MiXCR, one row per CDR3 protein. The data hold around 71,000 distinct CDR3 sequences, with 93% observed a single time. J is TRBJ1-1 and V is TRBV28; 7 bases are shared with TRBD1. The clonotype comes from a human donor with Susac syndrome. Sequencing was carried out using CD4+ T cells from PBMCs. As DNA, the CDR3 is TGTGCCAGCAGCCGGACAGGGAACACTGAAGCTTTCTTT. This encodes CASSRTGNTEAFF.